Sequencing of this TCR beta chain was carried out in a study of blood T cells in healthy people across ages. With a J-beta primer mix and a sample-barcoded 5' primer, a second PCR ran about 7 to 11 cycles. TCRdb used MiXCR to reprocess the 5' RACE reads, holding one entry per CDR3 protein. The repertoire has roughly 1,500,000 distinct CDR3 sequences, about 31% of them found once; the top ten carry about 10%. Comment on this clonotype: The antigen is unknown.

Study-wide findings and caveats: Per million T cells, TCR beta diversity dropped roughly linearly as age increased.

CDR1 and CDR2 from the germline V gene are SEHNR and FQNEAQ (reference sequence). CDR3 size: 14 residues. Deletions cut 5 bases from V and 2 bases from J, with 13 bases between. This sequence was found in a woman aged 30 to 39 in good health. This chain links TRBV7-9 with TRBJ2-7; D is undetermined. The sample taken for sequencing was blood. DNA of the CDR3: TGTGCCAGCAGCCTGGGCAAGCCTACCTACGAGCAGTACTTC. It encodes CASSLGKPTYEQYF.